Presented here are 12 T cell receptor beta chains from one specimen sequenced in a study of T cell responses to AZD1222 COVID-19 vaccine. Sequencing used immunoSEQ multiplex PCR; TCRdb keeps in-frame clones, though not all of them. The profile shows more than 100,000 clones, roughly 90% of them singletons. Sequenced material: peripheral blood, taken on day 0 of AZD1222 vaccination. The receptors originated from an adult in good health.

The chain uses TRBV7-3 and TRBJ2-7, with D uncertain. Trimming took 4 bases from V and 4 from J, leaving 5 bases between them. Germline V CDR1 and CDR2: SGHTA, FQGTGA. This CDR3 has 11 amino acids. CDR3 region: CASSSTYEQYF. The CDR3 DNA sequence: TGTGCCAGCAGCTCTACGTACGAGCAGTACTTC.

V is TRBV5-1 and J is TRBJ1-2; no clear D gene. This CDR3 contains 14 residues. CDR1 is SGHRS, CDR2 YFSETQ, per germline. Trimming stripped 4 bases from V and 0 bases from J, with 10 bases between. The CDR3 coding sequence is TGCGCCAGCAGCCCTGACTCCGCTAACTATGGCTACACCTTC. Translating gives CASSPDSANYGYTF. The whole variable domain, remainder taken from reference TRBV5-1 and TRBJ1-2, is KAGVTQTPRYLIKTRGQQVTLSCSPISGHRSVSWYQQTPGQGLQFLFEYFSETQRNKGNFPGRFSGRQFSNSRSEMNVSTLELGDSALYLCASSPDSANYGYTFGSGTRLTVV.

The CDR3 region has the DNA TGCGCCAGCAGTGACCATGGGGGGGCTGAAGCTTTCTTT. It encodes CASSDHGGAEAFF. The chain couples TRBV10-1 to TRBJ1-1, with a possible D match to TRBD1 (5 bases). The germline V and J ends were trimmed by 3 bases and 6 bases, with 11 bases remaining between them. Germline V gene sequence: CDR1 WNHNN, CDR2 SYGVQD (reference sequence). This CDR3 contains 13 residues.

The chain carries TRBV12-3 or TRBV12-4 and TRBJ1-1; D may be TRBD1 (5 bases). The CDR3 contains 13 residues. Trimming took 4 bases from V and 6 from J, leaving 12 bases between them. The CDR3 is CASSWDFGAEAFF. Here the CDR3 DNA reads TGTGCCAGCAGTTGGGACTTCGGAGCTGAAGCTTTCTTT.

The J gene is TRBJ1-2, the V gene TRBV19; TRBD1 aligns across 9 bases. V was clipped by 3 bases and J by 6 bases; unmatched bases: 11. The CDR3 has 16 amino acids. CDR1 and CDR2 from the germline V gene are LNHDA and SQIVND (reference sequence). This CDR3 is CASSIPPRDRANGYTF. CDR3 DNA sequence: TGTGCCAGTAGTATCCCCCCCCGGGACAGGGCCAATGGCTACACCTTC.

V is TRBV24-1 and J is TRBJ1-2; D not resolved. The CDR3 contains 13 residues. Trimming took off 5 bases at V and 1 base at J, with 7 bases between the two ends. In germline, CDR1 is KGHDR, CDR2 SFDVKD. The CDR3 DNA reads TGTGCCACCAGTGCCGGGAATAACTATGGCTACACCTTC. It translates to CATSAGNNYGYTF.

The chain uses TRBV6-5 and TRBJ1-2, with TRBD1 identical over 8 bases. The V gene end was trimmed by 2 bases and the J gene end by 3 bases; junction bases not matched to a gene: 2. This CDR3 contains 14 residues. Germline V CDR1 and CDR2: MNHEY, SVGAGI. CDR3 protein: CASSYNRGDYGYTF. The CDR3 DNA follows: TGTGCCAGCAGTTACAACAGGGGGGACTATGGCTACACCTTC.

The V gene is TRBV24-1, the J gene TRBJ1-2; 8 bases match TRBD1. The CDR3 consists of 14 residues. Germline CDR1 and CDR2: KGHDR and SFDVKD. V trimming: 7 bases; J trimming: 3 bases; junction bases outside the gene matches: 6. As DNA, the CDR3 is TGTGCCACCAGCCCGGGGGACAGGTACTATGGCTACACCTTC. Protein sequence: CATSPGDRYYGYTF.

This sequence joins TRBV7-6 and TRBJ1-6; 7 bases line up with TRBD1. The CDR3 extends over 14 amino acids. The junction had 1 base not matched to a gene; V was cut back by 3 bases and J by 5 bases. Germline CDR1 and CDR2: SGHVS and FNYEAQ. The CDR3 reads CASSLGQNNSPLHF. CDR3 DNA sequence: TGTGCCAGCAGCTTGGGACAGAATAATTCACCCCTCCACTTT.

The V gene is TRBV7-2, the J gene TRBJ2-1; D is undetermined. V lost 5 bases and J 4 bases, leaving 6 bases between the germline ends. This CDR3 region has 12 residues. CDR1 and CDR2 from the germline V gene are SGHTA and FQGNSA. CDR3 nucleotides: TGTGCCAGCAGCCCTATATACAATGAGCAGTTCTTC. Its translation is CASSPIYNEQFF.

V and J are TRBV6-5 and TRBJ1-1; tentatively, D is TRBD1 (6 bases). The CDR3 contains 14 residues. Germline V gene data show CDR1 as MNHEY and CDR2 as SVGAGI. Trimming shortened V by 5 bases and J by 4 bases, and 14 bases separated the two germline ends. The CDR3 sequence: CASSRRGGLTEAFF. As DNA, the CDR3 is TGTGCCAGCAGTCGTCGTGGGGGGCTCACTGAAGCTTTCTTT.

The gene calls are TRBV7-2 and TRBJ2-7; D ambiguous. The CDR3 consists of 14 residues. The V end was cut by 0 bases, the J end by 1 base, with 7 bases between. The V gene's germline CDR1 is SGHTA and CDR2 FQGNSA. CDR3 loop: CASSLARQSYEQYF. The CDR3 DNA sequence: TGTGCCAGCAGCTTAGCAAGGCAGTCCTACGAGCAGTACTTC.